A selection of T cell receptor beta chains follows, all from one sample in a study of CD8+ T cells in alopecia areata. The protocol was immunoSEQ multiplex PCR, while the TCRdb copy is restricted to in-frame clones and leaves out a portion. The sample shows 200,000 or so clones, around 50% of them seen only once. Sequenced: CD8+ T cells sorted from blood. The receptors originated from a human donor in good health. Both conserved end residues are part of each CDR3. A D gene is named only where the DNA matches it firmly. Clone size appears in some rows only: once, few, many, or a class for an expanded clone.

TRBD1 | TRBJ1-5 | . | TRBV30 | TGTGCCTGGATTGAGGGACAGGCGGGTCAGCCCCAGCATTTT | CAWIEGQAGQPQHF
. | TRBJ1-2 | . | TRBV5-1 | TGCGCCAGCAGCTTGGAACCGAGCAACTATGGCTACACCTTC | CASSLEPSNYGYTF
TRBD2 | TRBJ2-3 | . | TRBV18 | TGTGCCAGCTCACCACCGGGAGGGAATGCAGATACGCAGTATTTT | CASSPPGGNADTQYF
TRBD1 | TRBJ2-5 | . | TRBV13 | TGTGCCAGCAGCTCCAGGGTTTGGACAGGGATAGGAGAGACCCAGTACTTC | CASSSRVWTGIGETQYF
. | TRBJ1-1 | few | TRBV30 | TGTGCCTGGAACCCGGGGGAAGGCACTGAAGCTTTCTTT | CAWNPGEGTEAFF
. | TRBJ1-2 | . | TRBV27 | TGTGCCAGCAGTTATAACGGACACCGCTATGGCTACACCTTC | CASSYNGHRYGYTF
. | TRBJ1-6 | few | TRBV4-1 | TGCGCCAGCAGCGGCGGTGGGTCACCCCTCCACTTT | CASSGGGSPLHF
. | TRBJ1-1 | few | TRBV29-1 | TGCAGCGTCTCACAGGTAAACACTGAAGCTTTCTTT | CSVSQVNTEAFF
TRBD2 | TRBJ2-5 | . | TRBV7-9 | TGTGCCAGCAGCCCCGGACTAGCGGGGAGTGAGACCCAGTACTTC | CASSPGLAGSETQYF
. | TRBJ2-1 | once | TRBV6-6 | TGTGCCAGCAGTGCTAGAGGGGGGGCCTACAATGAGCAGTTCTTC | CASSARGGAYNEQFF
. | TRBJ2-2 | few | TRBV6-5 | TGTGCCAGCAGTTACGATCGGGACACCGGGGAGCTGTTTTTT | CASSYDRDTGELFF
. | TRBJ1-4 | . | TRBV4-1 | TGCGCCAGCAGCCATGCCGGGACGGATGAAAAACTGTTTTTT | CASSHAGTDEKLFF
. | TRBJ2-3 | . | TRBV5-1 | TGCGCCAGCAGCGTAGAAACGGGACCGATTACCGATACGCAGTATTTT | CASSVETGPITDTQYF
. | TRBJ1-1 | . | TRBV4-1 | TGCGCCAGCAGCCAAGATACAGCGGGCACTGAAGCTTTCTTT | CASSQDTAGTEAFF
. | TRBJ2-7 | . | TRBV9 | TGTGCCAGCAGCGTAGGATCGAGGGGGGCGGACGAGCAGTACTTC | CASSVGSRGADEQYF
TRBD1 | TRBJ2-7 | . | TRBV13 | TGTGCCAGCAGCTTAAGGGGGACAGCCTCCTACGAGCAGTACTTC | CASSLRGTASYEQYF
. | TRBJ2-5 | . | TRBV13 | TGTGCCAGCAGCCCGAGATACAGGGGAGGAGAGACCCAGTACTTC | CASSPRYRGGETQYF
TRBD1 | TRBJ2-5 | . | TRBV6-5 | TGTGCCAGCAGTCGACAGGGTTTCGGAGAGACCCAGTACTTC | CASSRQGFGETQYF
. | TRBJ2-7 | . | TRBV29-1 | TGCAGCGGATGGACAGTATCCTACGAGCAGTACTTC | CSGWTVSYEQYF
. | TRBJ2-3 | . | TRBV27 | TGTGCCAGCAGTACCCCGGGTACGCAGTATTTT | CASSTPGTQYF
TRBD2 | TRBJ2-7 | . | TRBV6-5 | TGTGCCAGCAGTTTAGACGGGGGGAACTACGAGCAGTACTTC | CASSLDGGNYEQYF
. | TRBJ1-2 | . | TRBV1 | TGCACCAGCAGCCCTTGTTGGTATGGCTACACCTTC | CTSSPCWYGYTF
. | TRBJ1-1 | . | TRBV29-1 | TGCAGCGTTGAGGCAACAGGAGTTAACACTGAAGCTTTCTTT | CSVEATGVNTEAFF
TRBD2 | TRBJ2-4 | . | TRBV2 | TGTGCCAGCACTGGGACTAGCGGGGTCGGCAAAAACATTCAGTACTTC | CASTGTSGVGKNIQYF
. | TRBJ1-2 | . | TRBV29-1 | TGCAGCTGTAAGCCGGCTAAAACAGTGGGCTACACCTTC | CSCKPAKTVGYTF
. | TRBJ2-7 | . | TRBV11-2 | TGTGCCAGCATTGACGGCGCACCCTACGAGCAGTACTTC | CASIDGAPYEQYF
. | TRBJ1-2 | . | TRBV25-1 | TGTGCCAGCAGCGCCCCGGGACATCTTGGCTACACCTTC | CASSAPGHLGYTF
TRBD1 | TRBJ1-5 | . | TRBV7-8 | TGTGCCAGCAGGCGGACAGGGAGCAATCAGCCCCAGCATTTT | CASRRTGSNQPQHF
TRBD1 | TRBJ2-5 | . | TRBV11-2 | TGTGCCAGCACCGGGACAGATGTTCAAGAGACCCAGTACTTC | CASTGTDVQETQYF
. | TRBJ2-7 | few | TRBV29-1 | TGCAGCGTGATACTGACGGACTCCTACGAGCAGTACTTC | CSVILTDSYEQYF
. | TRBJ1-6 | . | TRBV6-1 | TGTGCCAGCCCCCCGGTGGGGCAGACCAATTCACCCCTCCACTTT | CASPPVGQTNSPLHF
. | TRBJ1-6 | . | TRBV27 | TGTGCCAGCAGCCTCGGGGGTAATTCACCCCTCCACTTT | CASSLGGNSPLHF
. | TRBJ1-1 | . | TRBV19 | TGTGCCAGTAGTGCTGGGACACAGAACACTGAAGCTTTCTTT | CASSAGTQNTEAFF